This T cell receptor beta chain was found in a study of blood T cell repertoires in COVID-19. Study-wide background: Collection of acute and convalescent COVID-19 samples took place in the United States, Italy and Spain.

Measured with immunoSEQ multiplex PCR; TCRdb has only the in-frame clones, and not every one. The top ten clones hold 0.95% to 1.5% of a sample with approximately 250,000 clones, around 88% of them seen once. Germline trimming cut 2 bases from V and 10 bases from J; bases unmatched to any gene: 9. The length of the CDR3 is 14 residues. Germline V lookup: CDR1 SGDLS, CDR2 YYNGEE. Enrollees, about 18 to 95 years old, lived in 24 US areas. Source material: PBMCs or T cells enriched from blood (not recorded which). The chain carries TRBV9 and TRBJ2-5; 9 nucleotides match TRBD2. This TCR derives from a woman between 40 and 50 years old with acute COVID-19. Here the CDR3 DNA reads TGTGCCAGCAGCGTGACTAGCGGCAAAGGGATCCAGTACTTC. The encoded protein is CASSVTSGKGIQYF.